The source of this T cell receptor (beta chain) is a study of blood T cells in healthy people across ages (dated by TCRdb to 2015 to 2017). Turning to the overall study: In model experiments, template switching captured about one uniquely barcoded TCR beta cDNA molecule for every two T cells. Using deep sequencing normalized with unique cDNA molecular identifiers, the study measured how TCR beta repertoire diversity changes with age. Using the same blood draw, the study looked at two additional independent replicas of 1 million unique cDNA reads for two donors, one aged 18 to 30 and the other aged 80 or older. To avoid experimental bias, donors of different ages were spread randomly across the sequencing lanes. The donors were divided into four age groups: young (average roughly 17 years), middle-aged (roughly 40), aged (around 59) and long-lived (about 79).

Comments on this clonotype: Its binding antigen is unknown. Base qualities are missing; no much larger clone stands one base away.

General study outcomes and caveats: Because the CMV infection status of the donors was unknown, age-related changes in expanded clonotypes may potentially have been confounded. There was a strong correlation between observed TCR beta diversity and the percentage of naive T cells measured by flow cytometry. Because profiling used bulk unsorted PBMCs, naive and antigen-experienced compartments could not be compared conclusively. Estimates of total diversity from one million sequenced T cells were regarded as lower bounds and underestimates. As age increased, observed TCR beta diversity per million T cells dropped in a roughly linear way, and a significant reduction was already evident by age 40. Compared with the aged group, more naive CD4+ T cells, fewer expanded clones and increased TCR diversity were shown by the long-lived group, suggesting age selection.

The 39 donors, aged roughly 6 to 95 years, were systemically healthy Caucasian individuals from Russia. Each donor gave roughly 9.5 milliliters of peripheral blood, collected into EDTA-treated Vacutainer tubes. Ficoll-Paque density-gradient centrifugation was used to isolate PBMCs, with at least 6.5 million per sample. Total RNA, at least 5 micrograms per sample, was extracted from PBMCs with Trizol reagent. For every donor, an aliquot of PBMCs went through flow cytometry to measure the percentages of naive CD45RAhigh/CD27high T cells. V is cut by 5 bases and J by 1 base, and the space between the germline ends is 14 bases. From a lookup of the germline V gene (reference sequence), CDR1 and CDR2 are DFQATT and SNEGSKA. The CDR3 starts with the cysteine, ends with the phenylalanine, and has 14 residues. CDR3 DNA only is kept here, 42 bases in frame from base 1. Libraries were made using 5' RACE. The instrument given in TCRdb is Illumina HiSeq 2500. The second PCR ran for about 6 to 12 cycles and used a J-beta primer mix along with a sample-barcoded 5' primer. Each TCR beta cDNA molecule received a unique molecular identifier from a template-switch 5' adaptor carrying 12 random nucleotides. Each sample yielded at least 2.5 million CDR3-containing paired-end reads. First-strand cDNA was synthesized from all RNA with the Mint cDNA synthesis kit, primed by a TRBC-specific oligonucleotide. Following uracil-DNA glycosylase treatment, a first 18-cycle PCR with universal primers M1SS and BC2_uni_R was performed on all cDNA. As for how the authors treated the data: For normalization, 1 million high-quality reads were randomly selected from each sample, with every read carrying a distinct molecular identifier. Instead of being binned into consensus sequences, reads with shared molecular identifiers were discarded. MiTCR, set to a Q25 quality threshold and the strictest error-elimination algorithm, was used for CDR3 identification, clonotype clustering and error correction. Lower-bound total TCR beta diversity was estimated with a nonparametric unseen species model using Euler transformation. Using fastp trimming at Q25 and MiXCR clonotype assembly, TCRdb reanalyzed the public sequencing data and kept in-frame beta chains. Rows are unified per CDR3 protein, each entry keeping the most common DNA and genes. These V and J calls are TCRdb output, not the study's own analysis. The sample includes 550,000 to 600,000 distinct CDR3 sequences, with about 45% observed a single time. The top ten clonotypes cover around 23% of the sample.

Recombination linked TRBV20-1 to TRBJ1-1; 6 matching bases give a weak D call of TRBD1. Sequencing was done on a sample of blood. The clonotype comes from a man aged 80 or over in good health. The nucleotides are TGCAGTGCTCTAACCCTGACAGGGAACACTGAAGCTTTCTTT. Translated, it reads CSALTLTGNTEAFF.